One sample yielded the 20 T cell receptor beta chains listed below, sequenced in a study of blood T cell repertoires in COVID-19. Produced via immunoSEQ multiplex PCR; TCRdb's table is partial and in-frame only. The sample records some 300,000 clones, 88% being singletons. The sample comprised peripheral blood. The receptors here all came from a woman aged 25 to 39 who had recovered from COVID-19.

The genes are TRBV27 and TRBJ2-5; the match to TRBD1 covers 7 bases. CDR3 length: 14 residues. Germline assignment: CDR1 MNHEY and CDR2 SMNVEV (reference sequence). J gave up 5 bases and V 2 bases, and 5 bases lay outside the gene matches. The CDR3 reads CASSLEGAGETQYF. The CDR3 DNA reads as TGTGCCAGCAGTTTAGAGGGGGCTGGGGAGACCCAGTACTTC.

This chain uses TRBV7-9 with TRBJ1-2; 7 bases match TRBD1. The CDR3 runs to 17 residues. V dropped 4 bases and J dropped 4; count of bases not matched to a gene: 15. CDR1 is SEHNR and CDR2 is FQNEAQ in the germline V gene (reference sequence). Here the CDR3 DNA reads TGTGCCAGCAGCTACAGGGCCAGGGGGGAAAATCTCTATGGCTACACCTTC. This codes for CASSYRARGENLYGYTF.

J is TRBJ1-2 and V is TRBV7-2; the D gene is possibly TRBD1 (6 bases). Germline V gene sequence: CDR1 SGHTA, CDR2 FQGNSA. Trimming stripped 1 base from V and 8 bases from J, with 17 bases between. The CDR3 extends over 15 amino acids. This CDR3 is CASSLGIQGVGGYTF. The CDR3 region has the DNA TGTGCCAGCAGCTTAGGGATACAGGGAGTTGGCGGCTACACCTTC.

This chain joins TRBV28 and TRBJ2-7; TRBD1 aligns across 10 bases. With V trimmed by 6 bases and J by 9 bases, 23 bases remained unmatched. The V gene's germline CDR1 is MDHEN and CDR2 SYDVKM. The CDR3 spans 18 residues. Here the CDR3 DNA reads TGTGCCAGCAGCACTACCGACCGCGACAGGGGGCGGGTCGTAGGGCAGTACTTC. Its protein product is CASSTTDRDRGRVVGQYF.

The chain has TRBV6-5 and TRBJ1-3; 7 nucleotides match TRBD1. The CDR3 has 15 amino acids. J lost 2 bases, V lost 9 bases, and 10 bases had no gene match. CDR1 and CDR2 from the germline V gene are MNHEY and SVGAGI. In DNA form, the CDR3 reads TGTGCCAGTAGCGACAGGGCCCCCCCTGGAAACACCATATATTTT. As protein: CASSDRAPPGNTIYF.

This chain joins TRBV12-5 and TRBJ2-5; 11 nucleotides match TRBD2. Germline CDR1 is LGHNT and CDR2 is FRNRAP. The CDR3 spans 14 residues. The J segment lost 4 bases and the V segment lost 4 bases, leaving 2 bases of the junction unmatched. CDR3 bases: TGTGCTAGTGGTTCTAGCGGGGGGCTAGAGACCCAGTACTTC. Translated, it gives CASGSSGGLETQYF. Drawing the rest from reference TRBV12-5 and TRBJ2-5, the complete variable domain is DARVTQTPRHKVTEMGQEVTMRCQPILGHNTVFWYRQTMMQGLELLAYFRNRAPLDDSGMPKDRFSAEMPDATLATLKIQPSEPRDSAVYFCASGSSGGLETQYFGPGTRLLVL.

The chain joins TRBV4-1 to TRBJ2-6, with D uncertain. CDR3 length: 14 residues. V shed 3 bases and J shed 0 bases, with 3 bases lying between them. Germline V lookup: CDR1 MGHRA, CDR2 YSYEKL. CDR3 loop: CASSHFSGANVLTF. In DNA, the CDR3 is TGCGCCAGCAGCCACTTCTCTGGGGCCAACGTCCTGACTTTC.

This clone was observed a handful of times. The V and J genes are TRBV6-2 or TRBV6-3 and TRBJ1-5, with D uncertain. CDR3 length: 14 amino acids. Trimming pared 5 bases from V and 6 bases from J, leaving 14 bases between. Looked up from germline, CDR1 is MNHEY and CDR2 is SVGEGT. CDR3 bases: TGTGCCAGCAGTCGCGACCTACACAGTCAGCCCCAGCATTTT. As protein: CASSRDLHSQPQHF.

The genes are TRBV5-1 and TRBJ1-1, with D unresolved. The germline gives CDR1 SGHRS, CDR2 YFSETQ. This CDR3 contains 13 residues. The V and J ends lost 5 bases and 6 bases respectively, with 14 bases between them. The CDR3 loop reads CASRGGLDAEAFF. CDR3 sequence (DNA): TGCGCCAGCAGGGGTGGACTGGACGCTGAAGCTTTCTTT.

This clone was recorded once. The gene calls are TRBV2 and TRBJ1-1; no clear D gene. The ends were cut back, 0 bases at V and 1 base at J, with 12 bases in the middle. The germline gives CDR1 SNHLY, CDR2 FYNNEI. This CDR3 is built from 16 residues. CDR3 in amino acids: CASSEARSVGNTEAFF. CDR3 DNA: TGTGCCAGCAGTGAAGCGCGATCGGTTGGGAACACTGAAGCTTTCTTT.

This clone turned up a few times. V and J are TRBV5-4 and TRBJ2-3; 9 nucleotides match TRBD2. CDR1 and CDR2 (germline): SGHNT, YYREEE (reference sequence). The junction had 2 bases not matched to a gene; V was cut back by 5 bases and J by 1 base. This CDR3 region has 14 residues. CDR3 loop: CASRTSGGTDTQYF. In DNA, the CDR3 is TGTGCCAGCAGGACTAGCGGCGGCACAGATACGCAGTATTTT.

V and J are TRBV15 and TRBJ1-4; tentatively, D is TRBD1 (5 bases). Trimming shortened V by 1 base and J by 3 bases, and 18 bases separated the two germline ends. This CDR3 region has 18 residues. Germline CDR1 reads LNHNV; CDR2 reads YYDKDF (reference sequence). The CDR3 sequence: CATSRVGDSQPANEKLFF. CDR3 bases: TGTGCCACCAGCAGAGTGGGGGACTCCCAGCCGGCTAATGAAAAACTGTTTTTT.

The chain couples TRBV19 to TRBJ2-3; TRBD2 aligns across 9 bases. V dropped 1 base and J dropped 3; count of bases not matched to a gene: 8. Germline-derived CDR1 and CDR2 are LNHDA and SQIVND (reference sequence). The CDR3 covers 17 residues. The CDR3 here is CASSIVGAGGPTDTQYF. CDR3 bases: TGTGCCAGTAGTATAGTAGGCGCGGGGGGGCCAACAGATACGCAGTATTTT.

This clone was seen only once. The chain employs TRBV9 and TRBJ1-2; D is perhaps TRBD1 (6 bases). The CDR3 is 17 residues long. The V end lost 4 bases, the J end lost 0 bases, and 19 bases lay between the germline ends. Per the germline V gene, CDR1 is SGDLS and CDR2 is YYNGEE. The CDR3 DNA reads TGTGCCAGCAGCCTCAACGGGGGGCCCCGAGCTAACTATGGCTACACCTTC. It yields the protein CASSLNGGPRANYGYTF.

The gene calls are TRBV19 and TRBJ1-1; possible D gene TRBD1, 6 bases. The length of the CDR3 is 14 residues. Between the trimmed V and J ends, which lost 4 bases and 1 base, there was a span of 10 bases. Germline V gene sequence: CDR1 LNHDA, CDR2 SQIVND (reference sequence). The DNA of the CDR3 is TGTGCCAGTAGTACCCAGGGGTGGAACACTGAAGCTTTCTTT. Protein product: CASSTQGWNTEAFF.

CDR3 sequence (DNA): TGTGCCAGCAGCCCCACAGGGGGCGCTTCACCCCTCCACTTT. Protein: CASSPTGGASPLHF. The chain has TRBV3-1 (or the pseudogene TRBV3-2) and TRBJ1-6, with TRBD1 identical over 9 bases. This CDR3 has 14 residues. Germline V gene sequence: CDR1 LGHDT, CDR2 YNNKEL (reference sequence). J was trimmed by 9 bases and V by 4 bases; bases with no gene match: 4.

J is TRBJ1-2 and V is TRBV12-3 or TRBV12-4; no reliable D call. Trimming cost V 3 bases and J 7 bases, with 12 bases left between them. The CDR3 covers 13 residues. This chain's CDR3 is CASSFGGFGGYTF. The CDR3 coding sequence is TGTGCCAGCAGTTTCGGAGGGTTTGGTGGCTACACCTTC.

The chain couples TRBV5-5 to TRBJ2-1, with 9 bases aligning to TRBD1. The CDR3 is made up of 15 amino acids. Germline trimming cut 4 bases from V and 2 bases from J; bases unmatched to any gene: 4. The germline V gene encodes CDR1 SGHKS and CDR2 YYEKEE (reference sequence). CDR3 sequence: CASSKTGGAYNEQFF. The CDR3 DNA reads TGTGCCAGCAGCAAAACAGGGGGCGCCTACAATGAGCAGTTCTTC.

The rearrangement links TRBV28 to TRBJ1-3; 9 nucleotides agree with TRBD1. The V segment lost 6 bases and the J segment 0 bases; nucleotides outside the gene matches: 6. CDR1 MDHEN and CDR2 SYDVKM come from the germline V gene. There are 16 residues in the CDR3. CDR3 region: CASRSGQGTSGNTIYF. As DNA, the CDR3 is TGTGCCAGCAGATCGGGACAGGGTACCTCTGGAAACACCATATATTTT.

This sequence joins TRBV7-2 and TRBJ2-1; D is ambiguous. Trimming pared 5 bases from V and 10 bases from J, leaving 9 bases between. Per the germline V gene, CDR1 is SGHTA and CDR2 is FQGNSA. The CDR3 spans 11 residues. Written as DNA, the CDR3 is TGTGCCAGCAGCCCGTTGGAGGAGCAGTTCTTC. This encodes CASSPLEEQFF.